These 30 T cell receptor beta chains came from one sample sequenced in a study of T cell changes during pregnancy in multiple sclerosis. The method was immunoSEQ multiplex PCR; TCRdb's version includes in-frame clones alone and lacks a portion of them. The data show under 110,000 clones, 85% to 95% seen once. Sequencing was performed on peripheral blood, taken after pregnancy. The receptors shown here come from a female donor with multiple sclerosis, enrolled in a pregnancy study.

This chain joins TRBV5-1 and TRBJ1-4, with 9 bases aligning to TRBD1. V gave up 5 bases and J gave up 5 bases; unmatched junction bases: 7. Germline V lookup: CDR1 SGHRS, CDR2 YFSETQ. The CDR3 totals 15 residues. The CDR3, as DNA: TGCGCCAGCAGGGACCGAACAGGGGGCAATGAAAAACTGTTTTTT. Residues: CASRDRTGGNEKLFF. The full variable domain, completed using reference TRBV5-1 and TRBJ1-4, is KAGVTQTPRYLIKTRGQQVTLSCSPISGHRSVSWYQQTPGQGLQFLFEYFSETQRNKGNFPGRFSGRQFSNSRSEMNVSTLELGDSALYLCASRDRTGGNEKLFFGSGTQLSVL.

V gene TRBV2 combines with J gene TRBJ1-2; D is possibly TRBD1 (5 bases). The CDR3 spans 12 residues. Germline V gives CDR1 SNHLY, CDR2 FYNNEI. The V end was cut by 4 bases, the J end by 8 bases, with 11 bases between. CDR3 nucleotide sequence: TGTGCCAGCAGTGGGGGCCTCGGAGGCTACACCTTC. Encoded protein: CASSGGLGGYTF.

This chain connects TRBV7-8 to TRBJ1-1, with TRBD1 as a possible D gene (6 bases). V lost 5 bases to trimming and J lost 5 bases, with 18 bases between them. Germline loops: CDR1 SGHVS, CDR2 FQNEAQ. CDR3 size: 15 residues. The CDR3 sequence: CASSLREQGITEAFF. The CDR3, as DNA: TGTGCCAGCAGCCTACGTGAACAGGGAATAACTGAAGCTTTCTTT.

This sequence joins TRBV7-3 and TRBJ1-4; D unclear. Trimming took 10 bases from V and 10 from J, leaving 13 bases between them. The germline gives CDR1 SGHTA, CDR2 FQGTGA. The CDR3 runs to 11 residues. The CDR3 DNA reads TGTGCCATCTATGTAACTGGAAAACTGTTTTTT. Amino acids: CAIYVTGKLFF.

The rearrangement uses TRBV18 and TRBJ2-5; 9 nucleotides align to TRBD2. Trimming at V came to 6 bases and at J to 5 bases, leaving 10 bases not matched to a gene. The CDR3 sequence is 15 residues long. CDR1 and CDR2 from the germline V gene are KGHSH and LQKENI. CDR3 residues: CASSPLAGSLETQYF. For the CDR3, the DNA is TGTGCCAGCTCCCCTCTAGCGGGAAGTCTGGAGACCCAGTACTTC.

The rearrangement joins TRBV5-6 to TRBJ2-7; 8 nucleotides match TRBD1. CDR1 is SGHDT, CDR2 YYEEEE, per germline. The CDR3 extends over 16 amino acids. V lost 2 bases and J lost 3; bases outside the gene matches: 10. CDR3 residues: CASSFQTGGSFYEQYF. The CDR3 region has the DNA TGTGCCAGCAGCTTCCAAACAGGGGGTAGCTTCTACGAGCAGTACTTC.

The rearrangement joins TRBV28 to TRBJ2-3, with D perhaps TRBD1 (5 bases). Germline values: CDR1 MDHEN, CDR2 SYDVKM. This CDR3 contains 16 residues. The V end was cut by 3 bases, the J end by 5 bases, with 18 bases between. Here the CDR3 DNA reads TGTGCCAGCAGTTTGGCAGGGCCGACCACTGGAGATACGCAGTATTTT. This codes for CASSLAGPTTGDTQYF. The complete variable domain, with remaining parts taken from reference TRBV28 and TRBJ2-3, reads DVKVTQSSRYLVKRTGEKVFLECVQDMDHENMFWYRQDPGLGLRLIYFSYDVKMKEKGDIPEGYSVSREKKERFSLILESASTNQTSMYLCASSLAGPTTGDTQYFGPGTRLTVL.

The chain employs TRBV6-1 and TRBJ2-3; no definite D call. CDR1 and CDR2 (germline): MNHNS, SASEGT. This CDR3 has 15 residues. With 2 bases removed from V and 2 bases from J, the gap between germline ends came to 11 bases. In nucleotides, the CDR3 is TGTGCCAGCAGTGAAACTCCTCCCTACACAGATACGCAGTATTTT. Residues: CASSETPPYTDTQYF.

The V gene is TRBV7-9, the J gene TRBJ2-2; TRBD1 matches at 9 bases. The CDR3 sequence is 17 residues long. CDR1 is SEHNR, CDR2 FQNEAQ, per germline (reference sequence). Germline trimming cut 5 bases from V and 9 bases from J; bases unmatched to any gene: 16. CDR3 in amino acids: CASSPQRFGQGLRELFF. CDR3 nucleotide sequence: TGTGCCAGCAGCCCCCAAAGGTTCGGACAGGGGCTTAGGGAGCTGTTTTTT.

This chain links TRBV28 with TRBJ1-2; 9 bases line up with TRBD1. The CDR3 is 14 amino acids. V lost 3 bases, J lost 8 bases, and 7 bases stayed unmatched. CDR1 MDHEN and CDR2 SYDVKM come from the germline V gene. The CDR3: CASSFTGGVGGYTF. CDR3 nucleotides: TGTGCCAGCAGTTTCACAGGGGGCGTAGGAGGCTACACCTTC.

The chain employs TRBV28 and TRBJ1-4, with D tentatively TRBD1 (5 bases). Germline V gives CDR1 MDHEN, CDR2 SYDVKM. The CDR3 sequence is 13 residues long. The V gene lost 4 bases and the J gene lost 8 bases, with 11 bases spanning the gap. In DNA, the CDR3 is TGTGCCAGCAGTTCTCGACAGACCGAAAAACTGTTTTTT. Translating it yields CASSSRQTEKLFF.

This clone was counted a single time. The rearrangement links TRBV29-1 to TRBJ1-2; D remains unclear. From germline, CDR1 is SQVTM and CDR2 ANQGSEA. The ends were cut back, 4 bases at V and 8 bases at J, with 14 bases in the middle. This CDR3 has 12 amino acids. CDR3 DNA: TGCAGCGTTGCGGAGGGTGCGTCCGGCTACACCTTC. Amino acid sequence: CSVAEGASGYTF. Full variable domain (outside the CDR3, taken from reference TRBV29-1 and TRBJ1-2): SAVISQKPSRDICQRGTSLTIQCQVDSQVTMMFWYRQQPGQSLTLIATANQGSEATYESGFVIDKFPISRPNLTFSTLTVSNMSPEDSSIYLCSVAEGASGYTFGSGTRLTVV.

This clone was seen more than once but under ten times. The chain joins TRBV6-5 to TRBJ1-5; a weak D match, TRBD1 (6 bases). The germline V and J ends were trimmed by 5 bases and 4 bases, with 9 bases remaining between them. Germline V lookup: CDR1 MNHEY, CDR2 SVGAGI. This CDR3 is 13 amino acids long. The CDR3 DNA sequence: TGTGCCAGCAGTAGGGACACGAATCAGCCCCAGCATTTT. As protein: CASSRDTNQPQHF.

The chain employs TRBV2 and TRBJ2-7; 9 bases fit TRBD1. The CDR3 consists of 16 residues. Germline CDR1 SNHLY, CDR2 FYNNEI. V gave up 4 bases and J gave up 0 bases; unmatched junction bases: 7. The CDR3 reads CASSVGPGQGSYEQYF. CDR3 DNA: TGTGCCAGCAGTGTGGGACCGGGACAGGGCTCCTACGAGCAGTACTTC.

Here the CDR3 reads CASSLIGGQALGGYTF. The CDR3 DNA sequence: TGCGCCAGCAGCTTGATCGGAGGACAGGCCTTGGGGGGCTACACCTTC. This chain uses TRBV5-1 with TRBJ1-2, with 7 bases aligning to TRBD1. Germline assignment: CDR1 SGHRS and CDR2 YFSETQ. The CDR3 is made up of 16 amino acids. The J segment lost 8 bases and the V segment lost 1 base, leaving 14 bases of the junction unmatched.

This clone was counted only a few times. DNA of the CDR3: TGTGCCAGCAGACGGAATGCGGTGGACACTGAAGCTTTCTTT. This translates into CASRRNAVDTEAFF. The chain is built from TRBV19 and TRBJ1-1; D is ambiguous. Germline CDR1 and CDR2: LNHDA and SQIVND (reference sequence). V gave up 9 bases and J gave up 3 bases, with 17 bases separating them. This CDR3 is built from 14 residues. Complete variable domain (other parts from reference TRBV19 and TRBJ1-1): DGGITQSPKYLFRKEGQNVTLSCEQNLNHDAMYWYRQDPGQGLRLIYYSQIVNDFQKGDIAEGYSVSREKKESFPLTVTSAQKNPTAFYLCASRRNAVDTEAFFGQGTRLTVV.

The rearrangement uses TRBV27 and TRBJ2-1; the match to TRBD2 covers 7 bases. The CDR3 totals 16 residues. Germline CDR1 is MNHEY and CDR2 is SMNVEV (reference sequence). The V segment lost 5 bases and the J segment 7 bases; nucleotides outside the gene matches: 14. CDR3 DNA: TGTGCCAGCAGTCCCCTACTAAGAGGGAGGGAGAATGAGCAGTTCTTC. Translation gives CASSPLLRGRENEQFF.

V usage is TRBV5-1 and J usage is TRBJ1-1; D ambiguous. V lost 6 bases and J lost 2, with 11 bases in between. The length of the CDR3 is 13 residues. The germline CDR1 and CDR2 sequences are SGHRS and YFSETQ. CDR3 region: CASKMAGNTEAFF. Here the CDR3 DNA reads TGCGCCAGCAAGATGGCGGGAAACACTGAAGCTTTCTTT.

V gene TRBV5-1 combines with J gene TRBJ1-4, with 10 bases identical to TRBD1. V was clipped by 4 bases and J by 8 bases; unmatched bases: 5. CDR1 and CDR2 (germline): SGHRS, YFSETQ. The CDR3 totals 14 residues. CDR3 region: CASSPGTGAEKLFF. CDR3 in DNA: TGCGCCAGCAGCCCCGGGACAGGGGCCGAAAAACTGTTTTTT. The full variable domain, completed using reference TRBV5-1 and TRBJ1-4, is KAGVTQTPRYLIKTRGQQVTLSCSPISGHRSVSWYQQTPGQGLQFLFEYFSETQRNKGNFPGRFSGRQFSNSRSEMNVSTLELGDSALYLCASSPGTGAEKLFFGSGTQLSVL.

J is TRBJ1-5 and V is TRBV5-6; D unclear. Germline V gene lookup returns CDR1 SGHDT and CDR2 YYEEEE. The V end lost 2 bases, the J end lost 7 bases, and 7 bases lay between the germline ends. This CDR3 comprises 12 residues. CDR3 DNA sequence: TGTGCCAGCAGCTTAGCGGGGCAGCCCCAGCATTTT. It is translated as CASSLAGQPQHF.

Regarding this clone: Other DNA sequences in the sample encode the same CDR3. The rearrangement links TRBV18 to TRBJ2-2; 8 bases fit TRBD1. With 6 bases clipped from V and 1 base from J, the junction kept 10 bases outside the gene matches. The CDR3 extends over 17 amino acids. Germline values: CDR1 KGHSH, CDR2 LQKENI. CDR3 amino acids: CASSYRGTLLNTGELFF. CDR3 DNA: TGTGCCAGCTCGTACAGGGGGACTCTACTGAACACCGGGGAGCTGTTTTTT. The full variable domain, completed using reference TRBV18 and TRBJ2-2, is NAGVMQNPRHLVRRRGQEARLRCSPMKGHSHVYWYRQLPEEGLKFMVYLQKENIIDESGMPKERFSAEFPKEGPSILRIQQVVRGDSAAYFCASSYRGTLLNTGELFFGEGSRLTVL.

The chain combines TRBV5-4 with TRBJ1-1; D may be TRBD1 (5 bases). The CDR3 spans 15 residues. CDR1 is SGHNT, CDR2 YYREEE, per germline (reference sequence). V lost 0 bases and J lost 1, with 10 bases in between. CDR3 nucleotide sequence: TGTGCCAGCAGCTTGGCCGGACATAGGAACACTGAAGCTTTCTTT. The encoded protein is CASSLAGHRNTEAFF.

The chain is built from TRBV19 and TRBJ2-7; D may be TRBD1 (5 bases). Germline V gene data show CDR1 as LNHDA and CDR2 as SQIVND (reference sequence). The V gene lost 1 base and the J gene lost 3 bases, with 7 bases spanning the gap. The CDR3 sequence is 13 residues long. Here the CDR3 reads CASSIVQDYEQYF. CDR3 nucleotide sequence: TGTGCCAGTAGTATAGTACAGGACTACGAGCAGTACTTC.

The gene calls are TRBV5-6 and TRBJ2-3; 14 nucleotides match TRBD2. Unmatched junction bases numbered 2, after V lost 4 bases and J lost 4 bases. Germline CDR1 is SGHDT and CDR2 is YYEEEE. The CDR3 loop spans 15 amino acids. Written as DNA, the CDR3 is TGTGCCAGCAGCCCGGGACTAGCGGGGGCAGATACGCAGTATTTT. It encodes CASSPGLAGADTQYF.

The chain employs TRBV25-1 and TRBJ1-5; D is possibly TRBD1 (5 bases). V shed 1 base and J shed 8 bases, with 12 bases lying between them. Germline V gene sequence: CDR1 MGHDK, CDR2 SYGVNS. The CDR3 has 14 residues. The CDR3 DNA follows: TGTGCCAGCAGTGAATGGGGCAGGGTGGAGCCCCAGCATTTT. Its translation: CASSEWGRVEPQHF.

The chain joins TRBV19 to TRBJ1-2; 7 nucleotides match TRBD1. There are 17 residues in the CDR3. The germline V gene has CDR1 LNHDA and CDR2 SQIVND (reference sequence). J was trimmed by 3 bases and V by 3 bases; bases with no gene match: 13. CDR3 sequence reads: CASSIFHRDSSDYGYTF. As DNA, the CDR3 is TGTGCCAGTAGTATCTTTCACCGGGACAGCTCTGACTATGGCTACACCTTC.

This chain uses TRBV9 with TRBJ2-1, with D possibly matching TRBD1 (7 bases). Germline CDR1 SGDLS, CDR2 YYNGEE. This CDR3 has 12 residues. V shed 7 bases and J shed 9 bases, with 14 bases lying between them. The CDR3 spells CASGPGGLEQFF. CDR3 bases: TGTGCCAGCGGCCCAGGGGGGCTTGAGCAGTTCTTC.

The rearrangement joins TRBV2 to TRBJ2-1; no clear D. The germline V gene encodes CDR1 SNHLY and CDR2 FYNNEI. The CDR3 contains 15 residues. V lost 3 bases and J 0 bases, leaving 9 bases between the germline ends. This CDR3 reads CASSDIFSSYNEQFF. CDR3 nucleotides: TGTGCCAGCAGTGATATCTTTAGCTCCTACAATGAGCAGTTCTTC.

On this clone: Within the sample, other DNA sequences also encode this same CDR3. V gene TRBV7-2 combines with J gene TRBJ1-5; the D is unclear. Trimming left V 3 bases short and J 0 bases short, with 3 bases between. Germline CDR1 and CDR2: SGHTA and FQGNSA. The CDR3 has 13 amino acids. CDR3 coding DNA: TGTGCCAGCAGCTTCTATAGCAATCAGCCCCAGCATTTT. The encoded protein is CASSFYSNQPQHF.

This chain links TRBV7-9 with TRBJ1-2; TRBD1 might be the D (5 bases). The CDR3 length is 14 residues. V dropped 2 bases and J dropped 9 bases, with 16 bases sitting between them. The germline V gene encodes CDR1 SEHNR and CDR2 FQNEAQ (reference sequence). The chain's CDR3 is CASSLSSGPGRYTF. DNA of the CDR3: TGTGCCAGCAGCTTATCATCAGGGCCAGGCCGCTACACCTTC.